This is a list of T cell receptor beta chains from one sample in a study of blood T cell repertoires in COVID-19. The table came from immunoSEQ multiplex PCR; TCRdb's copy has only in-frame clones and leaves some out. The sample includes around 300,000 clones, 70% to 90% of them seen just once. Sequencing was carried out using peripheral blood. The source of these receptors is a woman aged 25 to 39 with active or convalescent COVID-19. CDR3s include the opening cysteine and the closing phenylalanine or tryptophan.

V: TRBV19; length: 15; J: TRBJ1-3; CDR3: CASTPRAFSGNTIYF
V: TRBV27; length: 15; J: TRBJ2-7; CDR3: CASRATLAGTYEQYF
V: TRBV5-6; length: 15; J: TRBJ1-2; CDR3: CASSFRFQGSYGYTF
V: TRBV7-3; length: 15; J: TRBJ1-1; CDR3: CASSPDRVRGPEAFF
V: TRBV24-1; length: 16; J: TRBJ1-5; CDR3: CATIQSRDSYYQPQHF
V: TRBV5-1; length: 17; J: TRBJ1-1; CDR3: CASSAKRGGAMNTEAFF
V: TRBV6-5; length: 14; J: TRBJ1-5; CDR3: CANGRAPGNQPQHF
V: TRBV30; length: 13; J: TRBJ2-2; CDR3: CAGRQGNAGELFF
V: TRBV12-5; length: 12; J: TRBJ2-1; CDR3: CASGLRGNEQFF
V: TRBV7-3; length: 13; J: TRBJ2-3; CDR3: CASSLNPGDTQYF
V: TRBV5-1; length: 14; J: TRBJ2-3; CDR3: CASSYRYYTDTQYF
V: TRBV3-1/TRBV3-2; length: 15; J: TRBJ1-2; CDR3: CASSPGYGDRQVGTF
V: TRBV15; length: 14; J: TRBJ1-5; CDR3: CATSRDRGYQPQHF
V: TRBV28; length: 15; J: TRBJ1-2; CDR3: CASSLGQGAVGGYTF